This T cell receptor (beta chain) is from a study of CXCR3-negative and CXCR3-positive naive CD8 T cells. As concerns this clonotype: No antigen is known for it.

Each TRB cDNA library was prepared by 5' RACE (with UMI labels). TCRdb reprocessed the 5' RACE reads and keeps a single row for each CDR3 protein, giving no DNA. The sample includes around 130,000 distinct CDR3 sequences. The CDR3 contains 14 residues. The germline gives CDR1 MNHEY, CDR2 SVGEGT. Findings of the study overall: Naive cells positive for CXCR3 carried more hydrophobic TRB CDR3s than CXCR3-negative ones.

Naive CD8+ T cells displayed a CD45RO-CCR7+CD27+CD95- phenotype. The receptor was isolated from a human donor in good health. Some clones in this sample may be carry-over from other donors' samples. Sequenced input: naive CXCR3+ CD8+ T cells from blood. Subset described: CD45RO-CCR7+CD27+CD95- naive CD8+ T cells expressing CXCR3 (TNR3+). The chain is built from TRBV6-2 or TRBV6-3 and TRBJ1-1. The CDR3 sequence is CASSYSVGDPEAFF.